What follows are 26 T cell receptor beta chains derived from one specimen sequenced in a study of shared clonotypes between healthy human individuals. TCRdb's table, derived via immunoSEQ multiplex PCR, lists solely in-frame clones and lacks some. The sample shows over 2 million clones, roughly 94% of them seen only once. Sequencing used naive CD4+ T cells sorted from blood. Subset in this sample: CD45RA+ positively selected. The receptors shown here come from a young man in good health.

The V call is TRBV9, the J call TRBJ2-7; possible D gene TRBD2, 5 bases. This CDR3 has 13 residues. The ends were cut back, 3 bases at V and 5 bases at J, with 12 bases in the middle. Germline V gene lookup returns CDR1 SGDLS and CDR2 YYNGEE. This CDR3 is CASSGGPRDEQYF. Here the CDR3 DNA reads TGTGCCAGCAGCGGAGGGCCCCGGGACGAGCAGTACTTC.

This clone was counted a single time. The CDR3 DNA sequence: TGCGCCAGCAGCCGCGTACTACAGCAAGAGACCCAGTACTTC. Amino acid sequence: CASSRVLQQETQYF. This chain connects TRBV5-1 to TRBJ2-5; D is undetermined. This CDR3 contains 14 residues. Germline V gene data show CDR1 as SGHRS and CDR2 as YFSETQ. Trimming removed 4 bases at V and 2 bases at J, with 12 bases between.

In nucleotides, the CDR3 is TGTGCCTGGAGCCCCTACGGTGTAGGTAACTCACCCCTCCACTTT. It codes for CAWSPYGVGNSPLHF. V is TRBV30 and J is TRBJ1-6, with D unresolved. The CDR3 loop spans 15 amino acids. Germline loops: CDR1 GTSNPN, CDR2 SVGIG (reference sequence). The V gene lost 3 bases and the J gene lost 10 bases, with 19 bases spanning the gap.

The chain is built from TRBV10-3 and TRBJ1-1; D remains unclear. Germline V lookup: CDR1 ENHRY, CDR2 SYGVKD. The CDR3 is made up of 14 amino acids. The V gene lost 2 bases and the J gene lost 7 bases, with 14 bases spanning the gap. The CDR3 here is CAISETERGGEAFF. The CDR3 DNA sequence: TGTGCCATCAGTGAGACAGAACGAGGTGGTGAAGCTTTCTTT.

This clone was seen only once. Other DNA variants within this sample encode the same CDR3. The CDR3 DNA is TGTGCCAGCAGTTTGGGACAGGGTTATCAGCCCCAGCATTTT. It codes for CASSLGQGYQPQHF. The chain links TRBV28 to TRBJ1-5, with 9 bases lining up with TRBD1. After removal of 3 bases from V and 5 bases from J, the junction contained 2 bases not matched to a gene. The germline CDR1 and CDR2 sequences are MDHEN and SYDVKM. The CDR3 is 14 amino acids.

This chain uses TRBV2 with TRBJ2-5, with D possibly TRBD2 on 5 matching bases. Germline CDR1 is SNHLY and CDR2 is FYNNEI. The CDR3 runs to 12 residues. Trimming shortened V by 4 bases and J by 5 bases, and 8 bases separated the two germline ends. CDR3 in DNA: TGTGCCAGCAGTGGTAGCGAGGAGACCCAGTACTTC. Amino acid sequence: CASSGSEETQYF.

The genes are TRBV9 and TRBJ1-3, with TRBD1 matching 9 bases. The junction had 9 bases not matched to a gene; V was cut back by 5 bases and J by 3 bases. This CDR3 region has 16 residues. Germline-derived CDR1 and CDR2 are SGDLS and YYNGEE. This CDR3 is CASSGSGTGNGNTIYF. CDR3 nucleotides: TGTGCCAGCAGTGGATCCGGGACAGGGAATGGAAACACCATATATTTT.

The chain carries TRBV11-1 and TRBJ1-2; D gene ambiguous. The V gene's germline CDR1 is SGHAT and CDR2 FQDESV (reference sequence). The V end was cut by 2 bases, the J end by 2 bases, with 9 bases between. The CDR3 spans 14 residues. CDR3 nucleotide sequence: TGTGCCAGCAGCTTAAGGGAGGAAAACTATGGCTACACCTTC. This encodes CASSLREENYGYTF.

This clone was seen just once. This sequence joins TRBV18 and TRBJ2-7; 8 nucleotides agree with TRBD1. The length of the CDR3 is 14 residues. The ends lost 4 bases at V and 4 bases at J; junction bases unmatched: 6. Per the germline V gene, CDR1 is KGHSH and CDR2 is LQKENI. This CDR3 is CASSLGTGRYEQYF. For the CDR3, the DNA is TGTGCCAGCTCACTGGGGACAGGTCGGTACGAGCAGTACTTC.

This chain connects TRBV13 to TRBJ2-5; D remains unclear. V was trimmed by 5 bases and J by 2 bases, leaving 9 bases between them. The CDR3 has 13 residues. Germline V lookup: CDR1 PRHDT, CDR2 FYEKMQ (reference sequence). The chain's CDR3 is CASSPRTQETQYF. The CDR3 DNA is TGTGCCAGCAGCCCCAGAACACAAGAGACCCAGTACTTC.

The rearrangement uses TRBV5-6 and TRBJ1-4; D remains unclear. In germline, CDR1 is SGHDT, CDR2 YYEEEE. V shed 0 bases and J shed 6 bases, with 6 bases lying between them. The CDR3 sequence is 13 residues long. CDR3 sequence (DNA): TGTGCCAGCAGCTTGGTGCGAGATGAAAAACTGTTTTTT. Residues: CASSLVRDEKLFF. The whole variable domain, filled in from reference TRBV5-6 and TRBJ1-4, reads DAGVTQSPTHLIKTRGQQVTLRCSPKSGHDTVSWYQQALGQGPQFIFQYYEEEERQRGNFPDRFSGHQFPNYSSELNVNALLLGDSALYLCASSLVRDEKLFFGSGTQLSVL.

The chain recombines TRBV9 with TRBJ2-2; 12 bases map to TRBD2. The junction had 5 bases not matched to a gene; V was cut back by 4 bases and J by 4 bases. Germline values: CDR1 SGDLS, CDR2 YYNGEE. The CDR3 runs to 16 residues. CDR3: CASSNLAGGPTGELFF. The CDR3 DNA sequence: TGTGCCAGCAGCAATCTAGCGGGAGGGCCCACCGGGGAGCTGTTTTTT.

The chain carries TRBV10-3 and TRBJ2-3; 8 bases match TRBD1. CDR1 is ENHRY, CDR2 SYGVKD, per germline. The CDR3 extends over 15 amino acids. The V gene end was trimmed by 10 bases and the J gene end by 0 bases; junction bases not matched to a gene: 9. The CDR3 spells CASSSGTGSTDTQYF. CDR3 sequence (DNA): TGTGCCAGCTCATCCGGGACAGGCAGCACAGATACGCAGTATTTT.

V is TRBV6-1 and J is TRBJ1-2; TRBD1 matches at 9 bases. Looked up from germline, CDR1 is MNHNS and CDR2 is SASEGT. V lost 7 bases and J lost 4; bases outside the gene matches: 7. This CDR3 has 14 amino acids. In DNA, the CDR3 is TGTGCCAGCAACAACCGGGACAGGGCCTATGGCTACACCTTC. Protein sequence: CASNNRDRAYGYTF.

The rearrangement uses TRBV7-8 and TRBJ2-3; TRBD2 agrees at 13 bases. V lost 0 bases to trimming and J lost 3 bases; unmatched junction nucleotides: 6. The CDR3 has 18 residues. Germline CDR1 and CDR2: SGHVS and FQNEAQ. The CDR3, as DNA: TGTGCCAGCAGCTTAGCCCGGACTAGCGGGGGAAGGACAGATACGCAGTATTTT. Translated: CASSLARTSGGRTDTQYF.

This clone was counted many times. CDR3 bases: TGCGCCAGCAGTGCGACAGGGGCCGGGGACACTGAAGCTTTCTTT. It specifies CASSATGAGDTEAFF. The chain carries TRBV10-1 and TRBJ1-1; 8 bases fit TRBD1. V lost 4 bases and J lost 3; bases outside the gene matches: 7. Germline values: CDR1 WNHNN, CDR2 SYGVQD (reference sequence). This CDR3 has 15 residues.

The genes are TRBV15 and TRBJ2-3, with a tentative D call TRBD2 (6 bases). V lost 7 bases to trimming and J lost 0 bases, with 14 bases between them. Germline CDR1 LNHNV, CDR2 YYDKDF (reference sequence). The CDR3 loop spans 15 amino acids. The CDR3 loop is CATTKEGTSTDTQYF. As DNA, the CDR3 is TGTGCCACCACCAAGGAGGGAACTAGCACAGATACGCAGTATTTT. Using reference TRBV15 and TRBJ2-3 for the parts outside the CDR3, the full variable domain is DAMVIQNPRYQVTQFGKPVTLSCSQTLNHNVMYWYQQKSSQAPKLLFHYYDKDFNNEADTPDNFQSRRPNTSFCFLDIRSPGLGDTAMYLCATTKEGTSTDTQYFGPGTRLTVL.

V usage is TRBV19 and J usage is TRBJ2-7, with unresolved D. Trimming left V 6 bases short and J 0 bases short, with 15 bases between. This CDR3 contains 15 residues. CDR1 is LNHDA, CDR2 SQIVND, per germline (reference sequence). For the CDR3, the DNA is TGTGCCAGTAGCCCACTCCAGTCTCCCTCCTACGAGCAGTACTTC. It specifies CASSPLQSPSYEQYF.

This clone occurred once. The chain combines TRBV4-3 with TRBJ1-4, with D tentatively TRBD1 (6 bases). Trimming shortened V by 3 bases and J by 5 bases, and 10 bases separated the two germline ends. Germline V gives CDR1 LGHNA, CDR2 YSLEER. CDR3 length equals 14 residues. The CDR3 region is CASSQTTGNEKLFF. CDR3 nucleotide sequence: TGCGCCAGCAGCCAGACTACAGGGAATGAAAAACTGTTTTTT.

This clone was observed a single time. The chain is built from TRBV11-2 and TRBJ2-7, with a possible D match to TRBD1 (6 bases). Germline CDR1 SGHAT, CDR2 FQNNGV. V shed 0 bases and J shed 4 bases, with 10 bases lying between them. CDR3 size: 14 residues. CDR3 protein: CASSLDWTVYEQYF. DNA for the CDR3: TGTGCCAGCAGCTTAGACTGGACAGTTTACGAGCAGTACTTC. Variable domain in full (rest from reference TRBV11-2 and TRBJ2-7): EAGVAQSPRYKIIEKRQSVAFWCNPISGHATLYWYQQILGQGPKLLIQFQNNGVVDDSQLPKDRFSAERLKGVDSTLKIQPAKLEDSAVYLCASSLDWTVYEQYFGPGTRLTVT.

The chain is built from TRBV4-1 and TRBJ2-7, with unresolved D. The germline CDR1 and CDR2 sequences are MGHRA and YSYEKL. Trimming shortened V by 0 bases and J by 7 bases, and 10 bases separated the two germline ends. The CDR3 is 13 residues long. The CDR3 sequence is CASSQDPFVEQYF. The DNA of the CDR3 is TGCGCCAGCAGCCAAGATCCCTTCGTAGAGCAGTACTTC.

As for this clone: Distinct nucleotide sequences in the sample also encode this CDR3. The chain combines TRBV18 with TRBJ2-7, with D unresolved. Between the trimmed V and J ends, which lost 4 bases and 0 bases, there was a span of 7 bases. Germline CDR1 and CDR2: KGHSH and LQKENI. The CDR3 totals 13 residues. This CDR3 reads CASSLQSSYEQYF. The CDR3, as DNA: TGTGCCAGCTCACTACAGAGCTCCTACGAGCAGTACTTC.

V gene TRBV7-9 combines with J gene TRBJ2-5, with TRBD2 identical over 7 bases. The CDR3 has 14 residues. Germline-derived CDR1 and CDR2 are SEHNR and FQNEAQ (reference sequence). V lost 3 bases and J lost 5; bases outside the gene matches: 6. The CDR3 spells CASSFAGVIETQYF. The CDR3 DNA reads TGTGCCAGCAGCTTTGCGGGAGTAATTGAGACCCAGTACTTC.

The chain couples TRBV19 to TRBJ1-2; no definite D call. The V and J ends lost 3 bases and 2 bases respectively, with 7 bases between them. The CDR3 covers 13 residues. Per germline, CDR1 LNHDA and CDR2 SQIVND (reference sequence). The CDR3 sequence: CASSIEENYGYTF. For the CDR3, the DNA is TGTGCCAGTAGTATCGAAGAAAACTATGGCTACACCTTC.

The chain joins TRBV9 to TRBJ1-1; 10 bases are shared with TRBD1. This CDR3 has 16 residues. Trimming removed 4 bases from V and 1 base from J; junction bases left unmatched: 7. Germline V lookup: CDR1 SGDLS, CDR2 YYNGEE. In DNA, the CDR3 is TGTGCCAGCAGCAACCGACAGGGGGCTTCGAACACTGAAGCTTTCTTT. Protein: CASSNRQGASNTEAFF.

This chain links TRBV5-1 with TRBJ1-5; D possibly corresponds to TRBD1 (5 bases). The CDR3 extends over 15 amino acids. Germline loops: CDR1 SGHRS, CDR2 YFSETQ. The V end was cut by 4 bases, the J end by 1 base, with 12 bases between. CDR3 nucleotides: TGCGCCAGCAGCATTGACGGGGGGAGCAATCAGCCCCAGCATTTT. Its protein product is CASSIDGGSNQPQHF.